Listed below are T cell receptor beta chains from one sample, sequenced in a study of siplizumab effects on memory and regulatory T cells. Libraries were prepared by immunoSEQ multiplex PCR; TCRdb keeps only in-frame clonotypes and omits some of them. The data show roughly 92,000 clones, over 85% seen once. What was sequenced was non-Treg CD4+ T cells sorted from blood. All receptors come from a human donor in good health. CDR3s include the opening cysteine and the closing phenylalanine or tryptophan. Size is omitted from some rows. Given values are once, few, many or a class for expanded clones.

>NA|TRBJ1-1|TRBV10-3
CAISGEQGETEAFF
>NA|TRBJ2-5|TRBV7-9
CASSLVGGMNVETQYF
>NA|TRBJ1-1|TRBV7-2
CASSLGRVNTEAFF
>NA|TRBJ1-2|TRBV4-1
CASSQTGFYGYTF
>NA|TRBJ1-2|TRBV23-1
CASSQGTGAGGYTF
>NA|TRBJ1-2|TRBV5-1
CASSLSQGYGYTF
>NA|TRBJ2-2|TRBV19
CASSILGGTGELFF
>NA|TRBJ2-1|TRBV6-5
CASSRSGRGYNEQFF
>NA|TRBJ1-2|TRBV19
CASSGSPFGYGYTF
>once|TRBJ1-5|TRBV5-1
CASSMGQGAGQPQHF
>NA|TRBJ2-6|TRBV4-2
CASSRPGQGKSGANVLTF
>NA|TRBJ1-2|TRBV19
CASSIGWGVAYGYTF
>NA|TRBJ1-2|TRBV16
CASSQSRQGVGYGYTF
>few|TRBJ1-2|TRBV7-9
CASSLGRGRNYGYTF
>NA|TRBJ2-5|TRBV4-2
CASSHEPAGNNQETQYF
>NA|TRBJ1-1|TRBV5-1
CASSSGRQGARTEAFF
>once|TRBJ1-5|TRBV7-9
CASSQGASQPQHF
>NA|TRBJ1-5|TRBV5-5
CASSFSDSSNQPQHF
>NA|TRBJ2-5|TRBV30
CAWSVRGAETQYF
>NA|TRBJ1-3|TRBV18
CASSLGQGAGNTIYF
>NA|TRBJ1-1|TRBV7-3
CASSAFGTGVNTEAFF
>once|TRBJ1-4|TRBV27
CASSLRWRDRGLLTATNEKLFF
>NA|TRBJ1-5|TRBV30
CAWEAQGGNQPQHF
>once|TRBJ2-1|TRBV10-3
CAISLDRDHEQFF
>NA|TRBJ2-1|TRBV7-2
CASSLVVGRTYNEQFF
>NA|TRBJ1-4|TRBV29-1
CSAMTLREEKLFF
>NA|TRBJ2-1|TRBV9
CASSERGVGEQFF
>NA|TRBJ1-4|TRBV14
CASVCLRRWEKLFF
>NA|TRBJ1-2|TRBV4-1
CASSQVAKQGLSF
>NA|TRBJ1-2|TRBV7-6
CASSLAPETARDGYTF
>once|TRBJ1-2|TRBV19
CASSPDSNYGYTF
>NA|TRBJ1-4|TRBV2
CASSEGQRIEKLFF
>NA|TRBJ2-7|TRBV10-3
CAISPGTGGVYEQYF
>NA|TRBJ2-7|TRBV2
CASNRRTGGSYEQYF